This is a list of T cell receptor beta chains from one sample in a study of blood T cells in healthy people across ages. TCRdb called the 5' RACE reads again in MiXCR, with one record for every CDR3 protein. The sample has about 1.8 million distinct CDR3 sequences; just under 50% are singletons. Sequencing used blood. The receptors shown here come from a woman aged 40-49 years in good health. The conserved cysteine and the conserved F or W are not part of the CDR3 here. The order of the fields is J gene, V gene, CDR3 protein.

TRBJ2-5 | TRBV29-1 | SSRVTTKETQY
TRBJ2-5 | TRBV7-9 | ASSHRDRVRETQY
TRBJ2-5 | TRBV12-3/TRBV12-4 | ASRNTIQEKETQY
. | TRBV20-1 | SARWFQWVETQY
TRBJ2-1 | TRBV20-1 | SGRRGSTYNEQF
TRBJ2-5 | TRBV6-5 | ASSYADRGLETQY
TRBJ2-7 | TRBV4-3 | ASSQDLSGEQGDEQY
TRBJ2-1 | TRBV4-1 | ASSQDRARYNEQF
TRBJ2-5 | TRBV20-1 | SARLSGGLPLQY
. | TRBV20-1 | SAREPGSYEQY
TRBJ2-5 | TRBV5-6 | ASRQPDRDQETQY
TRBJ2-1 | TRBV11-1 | ASSLGGGLEQF
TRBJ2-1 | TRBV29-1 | SVERRRGGINEQF
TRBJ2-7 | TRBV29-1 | SVDGLAGGTYEQY
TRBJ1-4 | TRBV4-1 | ASSAGTGEEKLF
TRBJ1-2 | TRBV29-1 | SVDPYGYT
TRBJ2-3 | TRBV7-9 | ASRPQQGLDTQY
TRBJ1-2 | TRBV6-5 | ASSYSTASYLYGYT
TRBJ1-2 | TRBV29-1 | SVEVKDRFYGYT
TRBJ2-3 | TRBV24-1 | ATSGEQGAHPRDTQY
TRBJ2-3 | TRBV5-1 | ASSLVGTGGPNTQY
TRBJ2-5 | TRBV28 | ASSLVPGVGAETQY
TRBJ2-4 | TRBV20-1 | SPGGGAKNIQY
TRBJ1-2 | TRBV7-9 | ASSQDGLYSGYT
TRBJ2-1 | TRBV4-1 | ANSQEGRGAYNEQF
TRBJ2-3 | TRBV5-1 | ASSFELRRTDTQY
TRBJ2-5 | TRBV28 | ASSFQLNQETQY
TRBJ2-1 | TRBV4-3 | ASSQMTGSYNEQF
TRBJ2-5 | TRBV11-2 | ASSPTEAQY
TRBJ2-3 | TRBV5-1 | ASRRQVSTDTQY
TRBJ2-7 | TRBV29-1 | SVETRTSGGSSSYERY
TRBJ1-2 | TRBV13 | ASSSSEQGWYGYT
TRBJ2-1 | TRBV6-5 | ASSCVGGNEQF
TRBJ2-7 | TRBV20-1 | SAPRGPSSYEQY
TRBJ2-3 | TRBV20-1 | SASHIAGAQGTQY
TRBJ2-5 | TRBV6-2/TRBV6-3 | ASSYRNRDPEWETQY
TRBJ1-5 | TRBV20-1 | SAIWGQSNQPQH
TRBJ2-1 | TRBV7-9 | ASSLGTSDRYEQF
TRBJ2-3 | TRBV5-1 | ASSLFPGTGTDTQY
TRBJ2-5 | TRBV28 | ASSLGRIWVETQY
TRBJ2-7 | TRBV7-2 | ASSLVLPASYEQY
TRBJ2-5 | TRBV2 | ASLASGTQY
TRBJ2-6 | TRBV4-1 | ASSQFLTGSSGANVLT
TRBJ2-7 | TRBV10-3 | ATLGDSVYEQY
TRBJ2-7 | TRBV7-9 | ASSLADRAKGQY
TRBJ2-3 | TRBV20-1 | SASLAGADTQY
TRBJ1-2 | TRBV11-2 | ASSLAVQGNGYT
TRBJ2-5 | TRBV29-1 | SVDTGSGETQY
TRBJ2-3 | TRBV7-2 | ASSRLSGTDTQY